The T cell receptor (beta chain) described here comes from a study of T cell repertoires in cytomegalovirus infection. Study as a whole: Public TCR beta signatures provided an indication of both CMV infection and a matching HLA type. General study findings and limits: Summed frequency of shared TCR beta families picked out CMV carriers who also had the relevant HLA.

This clonotype was detected once. Its antigen is still unknown. A read error may explain this, as a much larger clone is one base away. The CDR3 is 15 amino acids. Per germline, CDR1 MNHEY and CDR2 SMNVEV (reference sequence). From the reads, TCRdb called clonotypes with MiXCR, one entry per CDR3 protein. The sample records around 530,000 distinct CDR3 sequences, approximately 16% being singletons. The chain recombines TRBV27 with TRBJ1-4; weak D call: TRBD1 (6 bases). Sample: CD8+ T cells from PBMCs. This receptor was identified in a human donor in good health (CMV status not recorded). Some clones in this sample may be carry-over from other donors' samples. CDR3: CARSLTGWMNEKLFF. The CDR3, as DNA: TGTGCCAGAAGTTTAACAGGGTGGATGAATGAAAAACTGTTTTTT.